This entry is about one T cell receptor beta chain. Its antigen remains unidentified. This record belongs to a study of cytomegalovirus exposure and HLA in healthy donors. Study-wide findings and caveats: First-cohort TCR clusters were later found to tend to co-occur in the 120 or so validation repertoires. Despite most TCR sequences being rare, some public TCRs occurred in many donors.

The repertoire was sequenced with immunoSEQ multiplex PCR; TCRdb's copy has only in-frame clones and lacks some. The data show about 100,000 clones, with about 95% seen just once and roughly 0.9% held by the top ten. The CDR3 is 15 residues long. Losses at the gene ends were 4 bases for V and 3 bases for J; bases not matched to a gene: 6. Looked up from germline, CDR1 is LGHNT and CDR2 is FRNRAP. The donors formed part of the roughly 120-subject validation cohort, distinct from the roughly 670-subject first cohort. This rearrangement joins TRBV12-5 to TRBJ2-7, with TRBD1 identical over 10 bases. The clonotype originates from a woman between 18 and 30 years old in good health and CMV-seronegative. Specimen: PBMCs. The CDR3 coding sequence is TGTGCTAGTGGTTCGGGGGACAGGGGAAGCTACGAGCAGTACTTC. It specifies CASGSGDRGSYEQYF.